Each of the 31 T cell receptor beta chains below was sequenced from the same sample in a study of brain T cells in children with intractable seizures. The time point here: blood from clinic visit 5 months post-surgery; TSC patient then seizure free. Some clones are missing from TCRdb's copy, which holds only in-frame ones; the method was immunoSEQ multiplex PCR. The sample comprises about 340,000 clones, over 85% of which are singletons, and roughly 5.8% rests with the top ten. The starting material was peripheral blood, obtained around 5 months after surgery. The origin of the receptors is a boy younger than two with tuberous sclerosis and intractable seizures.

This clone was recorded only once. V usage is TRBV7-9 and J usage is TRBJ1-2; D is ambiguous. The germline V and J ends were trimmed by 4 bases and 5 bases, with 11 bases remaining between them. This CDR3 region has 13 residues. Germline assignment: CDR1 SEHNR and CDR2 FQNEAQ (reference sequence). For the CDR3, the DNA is TGTGCCAGCAGCTCCATTGGGGAGTATGGCTACACCTTC. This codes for CASSSIGEYGYTF.

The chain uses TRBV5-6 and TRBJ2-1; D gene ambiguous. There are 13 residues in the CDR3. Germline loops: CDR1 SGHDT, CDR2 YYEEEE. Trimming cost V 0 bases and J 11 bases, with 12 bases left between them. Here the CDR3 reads CASSLVGQVQQFF. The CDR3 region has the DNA TGTGCCAGCAGCTTGGTTGGCCAGGTGCAGCAGTTCTTC.

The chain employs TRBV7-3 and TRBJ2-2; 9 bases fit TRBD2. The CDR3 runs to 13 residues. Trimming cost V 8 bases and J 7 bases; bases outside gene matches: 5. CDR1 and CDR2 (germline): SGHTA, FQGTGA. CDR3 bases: TGTGCCAGCGCGGGAGGGCAAAACGGGGAGCTGTTTTTT. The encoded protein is CASAGGQNGELFF.

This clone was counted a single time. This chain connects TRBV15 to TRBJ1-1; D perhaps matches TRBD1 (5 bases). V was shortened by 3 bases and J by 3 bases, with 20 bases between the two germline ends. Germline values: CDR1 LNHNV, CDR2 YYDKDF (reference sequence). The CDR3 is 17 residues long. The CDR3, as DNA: TGTGCCACCAGCAGGGGGCCCGTAATGGGTCCGGACACTGAAGCTTTCTTT. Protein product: CATSRGPVMGPDTEAFF.

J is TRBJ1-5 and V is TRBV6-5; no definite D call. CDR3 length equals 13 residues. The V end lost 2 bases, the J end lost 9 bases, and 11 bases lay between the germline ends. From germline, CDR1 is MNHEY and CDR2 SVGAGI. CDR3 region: CASSYDSRRPQHF. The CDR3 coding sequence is TGTGCCAGCAGTTACGATTCCAGACGGCCCCAGCATTTT.

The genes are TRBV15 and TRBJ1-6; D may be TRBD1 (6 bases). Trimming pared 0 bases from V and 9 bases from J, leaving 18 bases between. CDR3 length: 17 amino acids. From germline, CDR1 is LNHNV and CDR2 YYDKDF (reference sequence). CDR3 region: CATSRDKTTGLSSPLHF. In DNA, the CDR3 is TGTGCCACCAGCAGAGATAAGACCACAGGGTTGAGTTCACCCCTCCACTTT.

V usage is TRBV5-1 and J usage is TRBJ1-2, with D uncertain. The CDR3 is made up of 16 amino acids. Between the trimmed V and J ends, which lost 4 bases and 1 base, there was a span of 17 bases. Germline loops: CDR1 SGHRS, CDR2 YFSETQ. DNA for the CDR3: TGCGCCAGCAGCCGTATAAACAGTGCCTATAACTATGGCTACACCTTC. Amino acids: CASSRINSAYNYGYTF.

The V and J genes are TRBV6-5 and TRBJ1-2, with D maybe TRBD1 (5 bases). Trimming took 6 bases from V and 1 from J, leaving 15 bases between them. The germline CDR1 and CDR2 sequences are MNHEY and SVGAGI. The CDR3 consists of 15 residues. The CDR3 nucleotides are TGTGCCAGCAGACCATCGGGACGGAATAACTATGGCTACACCTTC. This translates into CASRPSGRNNYGYTF.

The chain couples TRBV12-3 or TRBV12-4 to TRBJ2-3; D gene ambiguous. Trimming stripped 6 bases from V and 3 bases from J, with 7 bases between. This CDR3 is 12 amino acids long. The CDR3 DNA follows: TGTGCCAGCAGGAGGATAACAGATACGCAGTATTTT. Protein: CASRRITDTQYF.

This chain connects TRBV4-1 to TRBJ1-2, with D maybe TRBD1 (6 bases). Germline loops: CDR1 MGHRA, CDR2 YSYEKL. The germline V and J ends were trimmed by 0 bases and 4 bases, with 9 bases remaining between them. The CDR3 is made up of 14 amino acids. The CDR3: CASSQDLGAYGYTF. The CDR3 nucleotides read TGCGCCAGCAGCCAAGATTTGGGGGCCTATGGCTACACCTTC.

The CDR3 region has the DNA TGTGCCAGCAGCTTGGGGGTAAGCGGGGAACATTACACAGATACGCAGTATTTT. The encoded protein is CASSLGVSGEHYTDTQYF. This sequence joins TRBV5-5 and TRBJ2-3; 7 nucleotides align to TRBD2. The junction had 12 bases not matched to a gene; V was cut back by 0 bases and J by 2 bases. Germline CDR1 SGHKS, CDR2 YYEKEE (reference sequence). The CDR3 is 18 residues long.

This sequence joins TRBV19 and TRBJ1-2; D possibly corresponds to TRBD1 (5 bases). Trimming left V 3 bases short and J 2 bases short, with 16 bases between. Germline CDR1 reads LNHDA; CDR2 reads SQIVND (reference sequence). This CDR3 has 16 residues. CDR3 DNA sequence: TGTGCCAGTAGTATTCTCCCGGGACGACAGAACTATGGCTACACCTTC. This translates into CASSILPGRQNYGYTF.

The CDR3 DNA reads as TGTGCCTGGAGTGAAGACTCCTACTACCAAGAGACCCAGTACTTC. As protein: CAWSEDSYYQETQYF. This chain connects TRBV30 to TRBJ2-5, with D unresolved. The CDR3 loop spans 15 amino acids. CDR1 and CDR2 from the germline V gene are GTSNPN and SVGIG (reference sequence). V lost 1 base to trimming and J lost 0 bases, with 12 bases between them.

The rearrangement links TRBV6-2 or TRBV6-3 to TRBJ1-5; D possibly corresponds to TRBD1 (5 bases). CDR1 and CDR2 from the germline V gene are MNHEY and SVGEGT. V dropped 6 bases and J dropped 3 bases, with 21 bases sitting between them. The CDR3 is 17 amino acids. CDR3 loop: CASSLRTSLKYNQPQHF. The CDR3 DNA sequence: TGTGCCAGCAGCCTCCGGACATCCCTCAAATACAATCAGCCCCAGCATTTT.

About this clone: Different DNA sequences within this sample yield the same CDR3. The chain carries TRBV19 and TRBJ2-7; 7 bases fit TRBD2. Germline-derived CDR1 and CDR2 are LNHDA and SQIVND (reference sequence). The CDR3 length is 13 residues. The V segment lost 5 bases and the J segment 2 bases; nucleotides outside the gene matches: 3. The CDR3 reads CASSLAGAYEQYF. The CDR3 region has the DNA TGTGCCAGTAGTTTGGCGGGAGCCTACGAGCAGTACTTC.

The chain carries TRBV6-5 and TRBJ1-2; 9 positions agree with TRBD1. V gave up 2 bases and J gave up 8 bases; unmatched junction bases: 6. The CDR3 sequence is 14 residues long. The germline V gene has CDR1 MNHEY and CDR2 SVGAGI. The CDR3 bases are TGTGCCAGCAGTTACGCCCGGACAGGGGACGGCTACACCTTC. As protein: CASSYARTGDGYTF.

CDR3 DNA sequence: TGTGCCAGCAGCTTGGGCCCGCCGCTCGAGCAGTACTTC. It translates to CASSLGPPLEQYF. The chain joins TRBV5-5 to TRBJ2-7; D remains ambiguous. The CDR3 extends over 13 amino acids. Looked up from germline, CDR1 is SGHKS and CDR2 is YYEKEE (reference sequence). V lost 0 bases, J lost 6 bases, and 10 bases lay in between.

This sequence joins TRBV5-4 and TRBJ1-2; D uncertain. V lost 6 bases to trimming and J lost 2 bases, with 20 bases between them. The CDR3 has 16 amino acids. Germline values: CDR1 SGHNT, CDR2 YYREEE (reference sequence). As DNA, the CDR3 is TGTGCCAGCACCGACAAACCCTCATACCGGAACTATGGCTACACCTTC. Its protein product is CASTDKPSYRNYGYTF. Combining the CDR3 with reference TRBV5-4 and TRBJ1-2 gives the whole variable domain ETGVTQSPTHLIKTRGQQVTLRCSSQSGHNTVSWYQQALGQGPQFIFQYYREEENGRGNFPPRFSGLQFPNYSSELNVNALELDDSALYLCASTDKPSYRNYGYTFGSGTRLTVV.

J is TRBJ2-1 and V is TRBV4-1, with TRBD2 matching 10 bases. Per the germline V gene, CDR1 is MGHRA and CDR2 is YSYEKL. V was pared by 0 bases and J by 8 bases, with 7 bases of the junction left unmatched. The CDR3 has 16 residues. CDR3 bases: TGCGCCAGCAGCCAAGAATCAGCGGGAGGGAGGGATGAGCAGTTCTTC. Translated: CASSQESAGGRDEQFF.

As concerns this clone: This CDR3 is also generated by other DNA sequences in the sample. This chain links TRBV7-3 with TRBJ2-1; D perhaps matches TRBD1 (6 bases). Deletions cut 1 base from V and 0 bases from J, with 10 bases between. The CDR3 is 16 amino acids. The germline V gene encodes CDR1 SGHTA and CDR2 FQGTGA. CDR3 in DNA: TGTGCCAGCAGCTTAAGAGGACAGTTCTCCTACAATGAGCAGTTCTTC. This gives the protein CASSLRGQFSYNEQFF.

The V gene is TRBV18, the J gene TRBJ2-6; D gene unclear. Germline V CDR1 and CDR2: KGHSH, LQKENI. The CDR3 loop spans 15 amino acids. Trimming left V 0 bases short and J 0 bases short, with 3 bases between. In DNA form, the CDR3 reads TGTGCCAGCTCACCACCGTTCTCTGGGGCCAACGTCCTGACTTTC. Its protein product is CASSPPFSGANVLTF.

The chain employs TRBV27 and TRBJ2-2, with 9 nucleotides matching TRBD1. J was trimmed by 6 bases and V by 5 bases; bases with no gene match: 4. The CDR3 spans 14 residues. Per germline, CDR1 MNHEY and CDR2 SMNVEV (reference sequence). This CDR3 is CASSDRGYAGELFF. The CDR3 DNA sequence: TGTGCCAGCAGTGACAGGGGGTACGCCGGGGAGCTGTTTTTT.

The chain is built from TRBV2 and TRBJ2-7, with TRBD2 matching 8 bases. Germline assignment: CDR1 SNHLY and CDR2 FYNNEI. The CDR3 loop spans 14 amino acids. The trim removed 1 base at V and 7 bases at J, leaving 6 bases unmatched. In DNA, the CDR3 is TGTGCCAGCAGTGAAGACGGGGGGGCTTTTGAGCAGTACTTC. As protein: CASSEDGGAFEQYF.

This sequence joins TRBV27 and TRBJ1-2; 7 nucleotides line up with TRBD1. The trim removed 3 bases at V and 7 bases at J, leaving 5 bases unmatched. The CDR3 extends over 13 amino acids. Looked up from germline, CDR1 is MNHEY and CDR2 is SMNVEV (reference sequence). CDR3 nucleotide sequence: TGTGCCAGCAGTTTGGAAAGGGGGCTTGGCTACACCTTC. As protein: CASSLERGLGYTF.

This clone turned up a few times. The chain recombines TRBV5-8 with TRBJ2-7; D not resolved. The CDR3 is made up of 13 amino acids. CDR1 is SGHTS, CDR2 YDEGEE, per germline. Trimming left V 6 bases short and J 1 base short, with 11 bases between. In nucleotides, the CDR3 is TGTGCCAGCACCTATGACTCGTCCTACGAGCAGTACTTC. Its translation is CASTYDSSYEQYF.

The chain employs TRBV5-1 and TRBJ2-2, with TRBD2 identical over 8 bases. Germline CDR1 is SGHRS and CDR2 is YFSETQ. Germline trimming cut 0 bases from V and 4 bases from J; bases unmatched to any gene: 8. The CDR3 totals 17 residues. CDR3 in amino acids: CASSLAAGARATGELFF. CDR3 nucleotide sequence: TGCGCCAGCAGCTTGGCAGCGGGAGCGAGGGCCACCGGGGAGCTGTTTTTT.

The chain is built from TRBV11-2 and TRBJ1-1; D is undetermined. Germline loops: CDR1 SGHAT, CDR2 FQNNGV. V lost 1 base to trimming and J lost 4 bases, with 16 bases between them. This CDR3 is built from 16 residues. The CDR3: CASSLVGGRVTTEAFF. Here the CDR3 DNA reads TGTGCCAGCAGCTTAGTGGGAGGGAGGGTGACCACTGAAGCTTTCTTT.

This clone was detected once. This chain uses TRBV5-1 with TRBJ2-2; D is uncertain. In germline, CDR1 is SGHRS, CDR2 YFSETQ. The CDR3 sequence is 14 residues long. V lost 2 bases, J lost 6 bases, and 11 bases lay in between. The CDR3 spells CASSLLRGPGELFF. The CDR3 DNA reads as TGCGCCAGCAGCTTATTGAGAGGACCCGGGGAGCTGTTTTTT.

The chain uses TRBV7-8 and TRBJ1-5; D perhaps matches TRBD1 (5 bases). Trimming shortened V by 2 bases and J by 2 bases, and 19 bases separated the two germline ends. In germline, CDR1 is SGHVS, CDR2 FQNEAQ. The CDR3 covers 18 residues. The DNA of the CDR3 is TGTGCCAGCAGCTTAAAGGGTTTCGGGGCTTGGGGCAATCAGCCCCAGCATTTT. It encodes CASSLKGFGAWGNQPQHF.

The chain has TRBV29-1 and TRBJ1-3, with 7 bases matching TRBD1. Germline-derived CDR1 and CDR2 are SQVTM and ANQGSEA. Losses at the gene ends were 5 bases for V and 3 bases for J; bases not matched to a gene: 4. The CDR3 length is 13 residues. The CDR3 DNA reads TGCAGCGTTCAGGGGGTTTATGGAAACACCATATATTTT. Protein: CSVQGVYGNTIYF.

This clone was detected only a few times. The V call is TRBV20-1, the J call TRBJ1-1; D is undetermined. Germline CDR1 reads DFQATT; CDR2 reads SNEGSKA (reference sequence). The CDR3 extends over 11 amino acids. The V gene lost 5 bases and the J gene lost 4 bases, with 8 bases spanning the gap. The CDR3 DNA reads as TGCAGTGCTTTGGTGGGCACTGAAGCTTTCTTT. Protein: CSALVGTEAFF.